The present T cell receptor beta chain was sequenced within a study of human T cells and chemical hapten exposure. Study in general: Investigators sensitized around 2 cm by around 2 cm of upper inner arm skin with 2% DPC.

The study's library attached unique molecular identifiers to single cDNA molecules. From the RACE reads, TCRdb called clonotypes with MiXCR, one entry per CDR3 protein. The data hold more than 150,000 distinct CDR3 sequences, with 13% to 15% observed a single time. Stated time point: patch test 1, 2 weeks after DPC sensitization. Treatment specified: therapeutic diphenylcyclopropenone sensitization with weekly scalp DPC. This clonotype was seen ten or more times. Germline CDR1 is MDHEN and CDR2 is SYDVKM. Unmatched junction bases numbered 5, after V lost 4 bases and J lost 4 bases. There are 14 residues in the CDR3.

The source was whole blood, collected in connection with sensitization to the hapten diphenylcyclopropenone (DPC). This clonotype was obtained from a young woman with alopecia areata. Some clones in this sample may be carry-over from other donors' samples. The chain uses TRBV28 and TRBJ1-2; TRBD1 agrees at 8 bases. Here the CDR3 reads CASSSGQASYGYTF. CDR3 nucleotide sequence: TGTGCCAGCAGTTCGGGACAGGCCAGCTATGGCTACACCTTC.